The 9 T cell receptor beta chains in this list originate from one sample, sequenced in a study of cytomegalovirus exposure and HLA in healthy donors (dated by TCRdb to 2016 to 2017). Preparation of the library involved the immunoSEQ multiplex PCR assay. For the multiplex PCR, a mixture combining 60 forward primers for TCR Vbeta segments and 13 reverse primers for TCR Jbeta segments was used. In its TCRdb copy, this immuneACCESS table keeps in-frame sequences only and misses some clones. Where compared with another copy, unresolved V genes explain less than half of these, and the others have no known cause. The sample profile shows 150,000 to 200,000 clones; roughly 80% of them were found once. The ten largest clones capture approximately 3% of the sample. The sequencing sample was made of PBMCs. Every receptor here comes from a male donor in good health and CMV-seronegative.

The chain is built from TRBV7-2 and TRBJ1-5, with no clear D. Trimming left V 2 bases short and J 5 bases short, with 7 bases between. From germline, CDR1 is SGHTA and CDR2 FQGNSA. This CDR3 is built from 13 residues. The CDR3 loop is CASSLSIYQPQHF. DNA for the CDR3: TGTGCCAGCAGCTTATCTATCTATCAGCCCCAGCATTTT.

The chain has TRBV18 and TRBJ2-1; TRBD1 might be the D (6 bases). The CDR3 consists of 16 residues. V was cut by 2 bases and J by 2 bases, with 13 bases left in between. Germline CDR1 is KGHSH and CDR2 is LQKENI. This CDR3 reads CASSPDPGQTYNEQFF. For the CDR3, the DNA is TGTGCCAGCTCACCAGACCCGGGACAAACCTACAATGAGCAGTTCTTC. The full variable domain, its missing parts supplied by reference TRBV18 and TRBJ2-1, is NAGVMQNPRHLVRRRGQEARLRCSPMKGHSHVYWYRQLPEEGLKFMVYLQKENIIDESGMPKERFSAEFPKEGPSILRIQQVVRGDSAAYFCASSPDPGQTYNEQFFGPGTRLTVL.

The rearrangement uses TRBV27 and TRBJ2-7; maybe TRBD1 (7 bases). Trimming took off 3 bases at V and 9 bases at J, with 15 bases between the two ends. This CDR3 contains 13 residues. Per germline, CDR1 MNHEY and CDR2 SMNVEV (reference sequence). CDR3 nucleotides: TGTGCCAGCAGTTTTCGGAGGGGGCCTGGGCAGTACTTC. Its translation: CASSFRRGPGQYF.

About this clone itself: Its ends do not fully match the called genes, so a read error is possible. V is TRBV7-9 and J is TRBJ2-5; TRBD2 might be the D (7 bases). The assigned J gene may be wrong: the sequence end matches TRBJ2-7 better. CDR1 SEHNR and CDR2 FQNEAQ come from the germline V gene (reference sequence). The CDR3 runs 14 residues. The CDR3 loop reads CASSIARGRDEQYF. CDR3 DNA sequence: TGTGCCAGCAGCATAGCAAGGGGGAGGGACGAGCAGTACTTC.

The V call is TRBV7-2, the J call TRBJ2-7; 7 positions agree with TRBD1. The CDR3 sequence is 14 residues long. CDR1 is SGHTA and CDR2 is FQGNSA in the germline V gene. With V trimmed by 4 bases and J by 3 bases, 6 bases remained unmatched. CDR3 nucleotides: TGTGCCAGCAGCTCGGACAGGACAGACTACGAGCAGTACTTC. Its protein product is CASSSDRTDYEQYF.

The chain recombines TRBV7-3 with TRBJ2-2; tentative D call: TRBD1 (6 bases). V was trimmed by 0 bases and J by 6 bases, leaving 8 bases between them. The germline CDR1 and CDR2 sequences are SGHTA and FQGTGA. This CDR3 has 14 amino acids. The CDR3 sequence is CASSLTHRAGELFF. CDR3 bases: TGTGCCAGCAGCTTAACGCACAGGGCCGGGGAGCTGTTTTTT.

J is TRBJ2-1 and V is TRBV20-1, with 7 bases fitting TRBD2. This CDR3 has 11 amino acids. Germline V gene lookup returns CDR1 DFQATT and CDR2 SNEGSKA (reference sequence). After removal of 8 bases from V and 7 bases from J, the junction contained 5 bases not matched to a gene. The CDR3 DNA sequence: TGCAGTCCGGCGGGAGTGAATGAGCAGTTCTTC. Its translation: CSPAGVNEQFF.

The chain has TRBV5-1 and TRBJ2-5; 9 nucleotides agree with TRBD2. Germline V CDR1 and CDR2: SGHRS, YFSETQ. The CDR3 consists of 16 residues. V shed 0 bases and J 1 base; nucleotides not matched to a gene: 4. In DNA, the CDR3 is TGCGCCAGCAGCTTGGCTCTAGCGGGATTCCAAGAGACCCAGTACTTC. Amino acid sequence: CASSLALAGFQETQYF. The full variable domain, completed using reference TRBV5-1 and TRBJ2-5, is KAGVTQTPRYLIKTRGQQVTLSCSPISGHRSVSWYQQTPGQGLQFLFEYFSETQRNKGNFPGRFSGRQFSNSRSEMNVSTLELGDSALYLCASSLALAGFQETQYFGPGTRLLVL.

The J gene is TRBJ1-5, the V gene TRBV5-1, with 10 bases fitting TRBD1. The CDR3 has 15 amino acids. Germline V gene data show CDR1 as SGHRS and CDR2 as YFSETQ. V lost 4 bases to trimming and J lost 5 bases; unmatched junction nucleotides: 6. The DNA for the CDR3 is TGCGCCAGCAGCCCAAGGACAGGGGGGGATCAGCCCCAGCATTTT. Protein product: CASSPRTGGDQPQHF.